This T cell receptor beta chain was found in a study of cytomegalovirus exposure and HLA in healthy donors (dated by TCRdb to about 2017). In terms of the full investigation: According to an earlier analysis of a few hundred of the donors, 200 million or so T cells yielded 100 million or so unique TCR beta sequences and 276 Gb of sequence data. Among roughly 370 genotyped donors of the cohort, an average of approximately 240,000 unique TCR beta nucleotide sequences were sequenced per donor, roughly 18% of them non-productive. In an earlier analysis of 587 of the donors, high-throughput TCR beta sequencing was used to judge whether each TCR beta V gene segment behaved as functional or pseudogenic. The study profiled the T cell repertoires of under 700 subjects by immunosequencing and related them to cytomegalovirus serostatus. HLA typing covered class I and class II loci at four-digit resolution. An early release covering roughly 640 HLA-typed donors comprised approximately 300 gigabases of sequencing data and around 86 million unique TCR sequences. Roughly five DR-DQ haplotypes were handled as single units for association and clustering because linkage in the cohort was strong. A later analysis re-examined previously published TCR beta repertoires from 610 or so donors and added high-resolution HLA genotyping to investigate patterns of TCR occurrence. The genetic ancestry cluster associated with self-reported Caucasian donors included 81% of the 350 to 500 genotyped donors. The aim of the study was to test whether cataloging public T cell receptors could identify signatures of past pathogen exposure. A later genetic analysis took genome-wide SNP genotypes for about 60% of the roughly 670 donors and used that subset as a discovery cohort. Donor age, sex, ethnicity and CMV serostatus were compiled alongside the repertoire data. Typing coverage differed by locus: A, B, C, DRB1 and DQB1 were typed in about 620-640 donors, DQA1 in 500 to 550, DPA1 in 600 to 610, and DPB1 in 450 to 490. All discovery cohort repertoires had been generated on a single sequencing platform. Rather than drawing on any new phenotypic data, the later analysis identified candidate immune exposures from TCR beta sequences and the way those sequences occurred across donors. A separate validation cohort of more than 100 different subjects was used in addition to the roughly 670-subject first cohort. To predict cytomegalovirus infection status, the study combined high-throughput TCR immunosequencing, statistical association of individual TCRs with disease status, and machine learning. General study outcomes and caveats: HLA typing was unavailable for some donors at each locus, so association tests used only the typed subset. Immune exposure information for the cohort was limited to CMV serostatus. Some IMGT-functional V segments, including TRBV6-2 and TRBV6-3, could not be distinguished by the 87-base-pair reads and were therefore excluded. When HLA alleles, especially DR and DQ, strongly co-occurred, attributing TCR associations to individual alleles was difficult. In a later analysis, most CMV-associated TCR beta chains were found to appear HLA-restricted, with HLA associations seemingly driven largely by CMV exposure. Most TCR sequences were observed very rarely across donors, whereas some public TCRs were present in many individuals. In a later analysis, some 17,000 TCR beta sequences were associated with specific HLA alleles at a false discovery rate of 0.05. Because counts were too low, some 17 rarely observed V segments, including chromosome 9 orphons, were left out of the earlier analysis of 500 to 750 of the donors. It was suggested by the authors that the approach could potentially be generalized to other disease states and immunological phenotypes. Linkage disequilibrium might explain the correlated functional status among segregating V segments, but an unknown experimental factor could not be ruled out. A few of the identified cytomegalovirus-associated TCR beta chains were confirmed in vitro to be specific for cytomegalovirus antigens. A later analysis found that TCR association rates varied across HLA loci, with DRB1 alleles showing the most associated TCRs and HLA-C alleles the fewest. In the study, 150 to 200 TCR beta chains were listed as associated with cytomegalovirus. A further reported finding was that TCR beta sequences accurately predicted the HLA-A and HLA-B alleles for most subjects in the first cohort. In this cohort, only TCR beta chains were sequenced, and detectable features were limited by the absence of alpha or paired-chain data. A cluster of highly shared sequence variants was judged likely to represent a technical artifact of the sequencing pipeline. In both the original and validation cohorts, the classifier was reported to diagnose cytomegalovirus status with high specificity and sensitivity. In a later analysis, HLA-associated TCR beta chains were found to be more clonally expanded and to have lower generation probabilities than equally common non-associated chains. A later genetic analysis associated a missense DCLRE1C variant with V-gene and J-gene trimming of TCR beta chains, and an independent cohort replicated the association. An earlier analysis of some 590 of the donors showed that most TCR beta V segments appeared in productive rearrangements either about 87% or about 30% of the time, which broadly matched IMGT annotations. According to a later analysis, parvovirus B19, influenza, CMV and Epstein-Barr virus appeared linked to several top co-occurrence clusters. The presence/absence analyses assumed that sequencing depth was roughly uniform across donors, and that assumption may not be true. Compared with the roughly 670-donor mean, donors in an Asian-associated ancestry cluster had fewer N-insertions in productive TCRs, according to a later genetic analysis.

Library preparation used the immunoSEQ multiplex PCR assay. For the multiplex PCR, a mixture combining 60 forward primers for TCR Vbeta segments and 13 reverse primers for TCR Jbeta segments was used. Amplification of the CDR3 region of rearranged TCR beta genes was performed with a multiplex PCR assay on genomic DNA. The amplified TCR beta libraries were sequenced on the Illumina HiSeq System as 87-base-pair reads. Turning to the authors' computational methods: A later analysis counted tens of millions of unique TCR beta chains across the 600 to 850 repertoires, and around 9.9 million of these chains were shared by at least two donors. Raw reads were error-corrected and collapsed into unique sequences with a nearest-neighbor algorithm that merged closely related sequences to remove PCR and sequencing errors. Alignment of CDR3 sequences to IMGT reference sequences was used to assign V, D and J gene segments. For a sequence to be retained, a match of at least six nucleotides was required to both a V gene segment and a J gene segment. Rearrangements were classified as productive when the CDR3 lacked stop codons and remained in frame with V and J, and all other rearrangements were classified as non-productive. CDR3 was defined according to IMGT convention as the region running from the second conserved V-encoded cysteine to the conserved J-encoded phenylalanine. The earlier analysis of 500 to 750 of the donors excluded any sequence lacking an unambiguous match to a single V gene segment. In an earlier analysis of approximately 590 of the donors, V segments were called functional above 56.7% productive rearrangements and were called segregating when the between-donor standard deviation exceeded 5%. To diagnose cytomegalovirus status from the catalog of TCR beta chain sequences, a statistical classification framework was built. V and J gene assignment, in a later analysis, came from comparing TCR nucleotide sequences with IMGT/GENE-DB human TR gene sequences. The TCRdist pipeline was used in a later analysis to assign CDR3 sequences and most-parsimonious VDJ recombination scenarios. In a later analysis, every TCR beta chain was defined by the combination of its CDR3 amino acid sequence and its V-gene family, and reads without a unique V-gene family were dropped. A later analysis removed nearly 600 highly shared, low-generation-probability nucleotide sequences to deal with suspected cross-contamination and a sequencing artifact. A later analysis calculated a clonal expansion index for each public chain from normalized within-repertoire ranks of inferred template counts. In a later analysis, generation probabilities were computed with a VDJ recombination model fitted to out-of-frame rearrangements, and the resulting probabilities were checked against IGoR. In a later analysis, TCR-TCR, TCR-HLA and TCR-CMV co-occurrence was scored with hypergeometric tests, and a repertoire-size bias correction was applied to TCR pairs. False discovery rates were estimated in a later analysis by permuting HLA or CMV assignments 20 times. In a later analysis, co-occurring TCRs were grouped using DBSCAN, with TCRdist sequence similarity added in when clustering inside HLA-allele-positive subsets. Repertoires with fewer than 30,000 or more than 120,000 public chains were left out of co-occurrence clustering, as were roughly five repertoires with anomalous nucleotide sharing. Not all clones reach the TCRdb copy of this immuneACCESS table, which keeps in-frame sequences only. Checked studies attribute under half of the gap to unresolved V genes and leave the rest unexplained. The V and J calls and clone size come from that table; D and trimming were worked out from the DNA. In this sample the table shows approximately 61,000 clones, more than 70% of which occur a single time. The leading ten clones occupy roughly 51% of the sample.

Remarks on this clone: Its recognized antigen is unknown. There are no base qualities to consult, and no much larger clone falls within one base.

In total, 666 healthy bone marrow donors made up the cohort. Cohort members were all nominally healthy when sampled, although unrecorded immune exposures were likely present. The donor tested CMV seropositive, placing the donor among the 289 seropositive members of the cohort. Each donor provided a peripheral blood sample, and peripheral blood mononuclear cells were used for TCR beta sequencing. The Qiagen DNeasy Blood Extraction Kit was used to extract genomic DNA from the blood cell samples. CDR1 and CDR2, looked up from the germline V gene (reference sequence), are PRHDT and FYEKMQ. The CDR3 runs 14 amino acids, cysteine and phenylalanine included. Here the CDR3 DNA is all that survives: 42 bases in frame from base 1. V is shortened by 4 bases, J by 4 bases, and the region joining them spans 14 bases.

This TCR derives from a man aged 45-60 years in good health and CMV-seropositive. The V and J genes are TRBV13 and TRBJ2-7; perhaps TRBD2 is the D gene, with 5 bases matching. The sequencing sample was made of PBMCs. The sequence in DNA is TGTGCCAGCAGCTCCGGGCCCCCGGGGTACGAGCAGTACTTC. This encodes CASSSGPPGYEQYF.